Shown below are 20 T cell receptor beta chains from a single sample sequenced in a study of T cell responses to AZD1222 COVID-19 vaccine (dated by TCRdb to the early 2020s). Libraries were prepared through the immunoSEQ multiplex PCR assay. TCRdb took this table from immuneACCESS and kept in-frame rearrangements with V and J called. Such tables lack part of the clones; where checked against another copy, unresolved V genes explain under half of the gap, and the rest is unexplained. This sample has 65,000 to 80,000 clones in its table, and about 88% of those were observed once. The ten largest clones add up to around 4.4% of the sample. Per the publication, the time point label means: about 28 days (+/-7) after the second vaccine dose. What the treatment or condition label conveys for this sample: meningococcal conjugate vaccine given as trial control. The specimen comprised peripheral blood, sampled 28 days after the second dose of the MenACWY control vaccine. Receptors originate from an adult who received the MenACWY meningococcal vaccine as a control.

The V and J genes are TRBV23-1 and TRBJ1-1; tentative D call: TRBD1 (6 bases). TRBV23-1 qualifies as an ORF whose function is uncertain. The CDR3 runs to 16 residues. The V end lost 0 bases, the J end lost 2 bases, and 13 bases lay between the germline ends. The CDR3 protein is CASSQSRTEYNTEAFF. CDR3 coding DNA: TGCGCCAGCAGTCAATCGAGGACAGAATATAACACTGAAGCTTTCTTT.

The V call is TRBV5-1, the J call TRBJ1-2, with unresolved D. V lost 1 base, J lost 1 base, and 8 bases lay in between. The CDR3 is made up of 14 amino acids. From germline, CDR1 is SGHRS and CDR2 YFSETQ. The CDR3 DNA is TGCGCCAGCAGCTTGTCCCAGGTTAACTATGGCTACACCTTC. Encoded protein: CASSLSQVNYGYTF.

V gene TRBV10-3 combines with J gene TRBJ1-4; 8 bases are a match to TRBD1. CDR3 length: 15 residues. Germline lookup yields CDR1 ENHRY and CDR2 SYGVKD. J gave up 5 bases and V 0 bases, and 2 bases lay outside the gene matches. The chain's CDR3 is CAISESRDRNEKLFF. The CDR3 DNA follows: TGTGCCATCAGTGAGTCCCGGGACAGGAATGAAAAACTGTTTTTT.

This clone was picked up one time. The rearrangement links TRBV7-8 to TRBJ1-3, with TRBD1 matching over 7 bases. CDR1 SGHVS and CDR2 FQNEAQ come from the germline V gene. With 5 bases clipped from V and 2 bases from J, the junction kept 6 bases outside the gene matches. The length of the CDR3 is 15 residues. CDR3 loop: CASSQSDRAGNTIYF. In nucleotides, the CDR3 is TGTGCCAGCAGCCAAAGTGACAGGGCTGGAAACACCATATATTTT.

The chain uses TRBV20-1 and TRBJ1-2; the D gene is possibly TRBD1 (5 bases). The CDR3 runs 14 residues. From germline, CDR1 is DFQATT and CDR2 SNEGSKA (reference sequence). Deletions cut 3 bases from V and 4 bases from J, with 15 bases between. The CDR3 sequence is CSASMGREGYGYTF. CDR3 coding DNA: TGCAGTGCTAGTATGGGCAGGGAGGGCTATGGCTACACCTTC.

The CDR3 loop reads CASSPRTGGFDEQYF. For the CDR3, the DNA is TGTGCCAGCAGTCCCCGGACAGGGGGTTTCGACGAGCAGTACTTC. The chain has TRBV25-1 and TRBJ2-7; the match to TRBD1 covers 10 bases. Germline CDR1 is MGHDK and CDR2 is SYGVNS. This CDR3 is 15 amino acids long. Unmatched junction bases numbered 9, after V lost 5 bases and J lost 5 bases.

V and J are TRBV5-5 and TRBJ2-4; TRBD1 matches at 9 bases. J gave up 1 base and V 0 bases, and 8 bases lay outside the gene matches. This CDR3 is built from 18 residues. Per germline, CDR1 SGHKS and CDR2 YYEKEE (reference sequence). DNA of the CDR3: TGTGCCAGCAGCTTGGGAACAGGGGGCTCCGTTGCCAAAAACATTCAGTACTTC. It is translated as CASSLGTGGSVAKNIQYF.

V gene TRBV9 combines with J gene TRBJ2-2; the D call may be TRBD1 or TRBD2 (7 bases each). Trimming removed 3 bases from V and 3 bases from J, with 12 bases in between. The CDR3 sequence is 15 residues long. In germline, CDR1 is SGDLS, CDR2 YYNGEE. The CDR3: CASSAPGGDTGELFF. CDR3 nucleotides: TGTGCCAGCAGCGCGCCAGGGGGGGACACCGGGGAGCTGTTTTTT.

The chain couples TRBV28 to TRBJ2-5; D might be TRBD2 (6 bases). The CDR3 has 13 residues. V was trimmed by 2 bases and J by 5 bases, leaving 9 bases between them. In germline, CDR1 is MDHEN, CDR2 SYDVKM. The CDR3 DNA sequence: TGTGCCAGCAGTTTAGACGCGGGGGAGACCCAGTACTTC. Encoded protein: CASSLDAGETQYF.

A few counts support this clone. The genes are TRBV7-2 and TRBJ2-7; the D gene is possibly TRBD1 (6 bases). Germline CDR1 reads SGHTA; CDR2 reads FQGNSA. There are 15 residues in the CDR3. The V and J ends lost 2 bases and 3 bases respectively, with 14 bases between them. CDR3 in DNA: TGTGCCAGCAGCTTACAATTAGGGGGAGACTACGAGCAGTACTTC. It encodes CASSLQLGGDYEQYF.

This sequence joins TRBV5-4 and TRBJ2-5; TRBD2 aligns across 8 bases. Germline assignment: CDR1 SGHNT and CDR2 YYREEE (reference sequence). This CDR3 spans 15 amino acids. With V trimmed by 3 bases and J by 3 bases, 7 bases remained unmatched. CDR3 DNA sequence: TGTGCCAGCAGCTCACCATATAGCGGGAAAGAGACCCAGTACTTC. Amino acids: CASSSPYSGKETQYF.

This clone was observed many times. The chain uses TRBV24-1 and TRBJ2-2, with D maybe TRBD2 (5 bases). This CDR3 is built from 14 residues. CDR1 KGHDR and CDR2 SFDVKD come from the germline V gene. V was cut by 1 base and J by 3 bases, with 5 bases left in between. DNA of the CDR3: TGTGCCACCAGTGATTTTAGCGACACCGGGGAGCTGTTTTTT. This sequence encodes CATSDFSDTGELFF.

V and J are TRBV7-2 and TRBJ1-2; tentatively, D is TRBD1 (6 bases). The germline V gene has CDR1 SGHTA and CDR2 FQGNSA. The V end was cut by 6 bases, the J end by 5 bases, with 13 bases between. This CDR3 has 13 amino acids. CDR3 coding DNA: TGTGCCAGCAGGGCGTACAGGGAGTATGGCTACACCTTC. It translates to CASRAYREYGYTF.

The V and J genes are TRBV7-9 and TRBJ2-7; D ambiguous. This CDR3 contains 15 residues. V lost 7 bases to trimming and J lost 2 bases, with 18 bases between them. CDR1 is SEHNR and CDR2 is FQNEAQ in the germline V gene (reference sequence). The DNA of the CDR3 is TGTGCCAGCAACCCCTCTGGGCAGAACCCCTACGAGCAGTACTTC. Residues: CASNPSGQNPYEQYF.

CDR3: CASSVEPSTEAFF. The CDR3 coding sequence is TGTGCCAGCAGCGTAGAGCCGAGCACTGAAGCTTTCTTT. The rearrangement uses TRBV9 and TRBJ1-1; D remains ambiguous. Germline values: CDR1 SGDLS, CDR2 YYNGEE. This CDR3 comprises 13 residues. Trimming cost V 0 bases and J 4 bases, with 7 bases left between them.

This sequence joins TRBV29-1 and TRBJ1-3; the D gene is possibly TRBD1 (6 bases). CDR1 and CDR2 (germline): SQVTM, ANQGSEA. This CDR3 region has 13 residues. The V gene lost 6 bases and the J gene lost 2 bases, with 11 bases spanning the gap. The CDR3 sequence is CSVARTAGNTIYF. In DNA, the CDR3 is TGCAGCGTCGCTCGGACAGCTGGAAACACCATATATTTT.

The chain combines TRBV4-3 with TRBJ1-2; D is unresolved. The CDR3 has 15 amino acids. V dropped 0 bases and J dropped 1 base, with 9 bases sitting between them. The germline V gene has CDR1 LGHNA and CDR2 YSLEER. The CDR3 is CASSQERAFNYGYTF. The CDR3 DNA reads TGCGCCAGCAGCCAAGAACGGGCATTTAACTATGGCTACACCTTC.

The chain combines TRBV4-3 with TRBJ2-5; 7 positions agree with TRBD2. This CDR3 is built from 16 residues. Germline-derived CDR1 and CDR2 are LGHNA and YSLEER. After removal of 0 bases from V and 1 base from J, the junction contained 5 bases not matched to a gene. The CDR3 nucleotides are TGCGCCAGCAGCCAAGATGGAACTAGCGCCCAAGAGACCCAGTACTTC. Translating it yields CASSQDGTSAQETQYF.

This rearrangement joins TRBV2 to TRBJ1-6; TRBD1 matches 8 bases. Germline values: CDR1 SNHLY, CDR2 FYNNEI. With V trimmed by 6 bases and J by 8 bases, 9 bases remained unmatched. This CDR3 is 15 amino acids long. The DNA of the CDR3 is TGTGCCAGCAGCCCCCAGACGGGACAGGATTCACCCCTCCACTTT. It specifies CASSPQTGQDSPLHF.

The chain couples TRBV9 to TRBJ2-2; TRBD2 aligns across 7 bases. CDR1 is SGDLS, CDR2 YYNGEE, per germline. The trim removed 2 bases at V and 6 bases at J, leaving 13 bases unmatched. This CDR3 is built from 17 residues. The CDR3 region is CASSVGPGLQGAGELFF. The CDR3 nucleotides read TGTGCCAGCAGCGTTGGACCGGGACTACAAGGAGCCGGGGAGCTGTTTTTT.